This T cell receptor (beta chain) comes out of a study of blood T cell repertoires in COVID-19. Study-level information: Sites across the United States, Italy and Spain contributed samples from acute and convalescent COVID-19. From T cells, B-cell-depleted T cells, or PBMCs came the material, which was cDNA or gDNA.

The CDR3 contains 13 residues. With 6 bases clipped from V and 7 bases from J, the junction kept 6 bases outside the gene matches. Germline CDR1 reads MNHEY; CDR2 reads SVGAGI. The table came from immunoSEQ multiplex PCR; TCRdb's copy has only in-frame clones and leaves some out. The data show some 200,000 clones, with around 85% seen just once and 0.9% to 0.95% held by the top ten. This TCR came from a man in his sixties with COVID-19, enrolled during active disease. V and J are TRBV6-5 and TRBJ1-2, with TRBD1 matching over 9 bases. The specimen sequenced was peripheral blood. The DNA for the CDR3 is TGTGCCAGCAGCTATACAGGGGGCACTGGCTACACCTTC. Its protein product is CASSYTGGTGYTF.